The sequence of this TCR beta chain was determined in a study of blood T cell repertoires in COVID-19. Profiling relied on immunoSEQ multiplex PCR, and the TCRdb table lists in-frame clones only, not all of them. The sample includes approximately 240,000 clones, around 82% of them seen just once. V gave up 3 bases and J gave up 4 bases; unmatched junction bases: 8. This CDR3 has 15 amino acids. Germline values: CDR1 SGDLS, CDR2 YYNGEE. The source material was peripheral blood. The rearrangement uses TRBV9 and TRBJ1-2, with TRBD1 identical over 8 bases. This TCR was sampled from a woman older than 75 with active or convalescent COVID-19. The CDR3 DNA follows: TGTGCCAGCAGCGAGAGGACAGGGCTCGCCTATGGCTACACCTTC. This codes for CASSERTGLAYGYTF.